One and the same sample provided the 20 T cell receptor beta chains below, sequenced in a study of T cell responses to AZD1222 COVID-19 vaccine. Some clones are missing from TCRdb's copy, which holds only in-frame ones; the method was immunoSEQ multiplex PCR. The table includes about 130,000 clones, approximately 91% detected once. The specimen was peripheral blood, collected 28 days after the second AZD1222 dose. The receptors stem from an adult who received the AZD1222 COVID-19 vaccine.

The V and J genes are TRBV11-2 and TRBJ1-4, with D hard to call. The ends were cut back, 5 bases at V and 6 bases at J, with 10 bases in the middle. The germline V gene encodes CDR1 SGHAT and CDR2 FQNNGV. CDR3 length equals 13 residues. For the CDR3, the DNA is TGTGCCAGCAGCCCCCTCGGGGATGAAAAACTGTTTTTT. It translates to CASSPLGDEKLFF.

The chain joins TRBV6-5 to TRBJ2-7; 7 bases map to TRBD2. V was clipped by 9 bases and J by 4 bases; unmatched bases: 9. Per the germline V gene, CDR1 is MNHEY and CDR2 is SVGAGI. The CDR3 contains 13 residues. CDR3 nucleotide sequence: TGTGCCAGTACGGGGGGAGGGAGGTACGAGCAGTACTTC. It yields the protein CASTGGGRYEQYF.

The CDR3 reads CAWSVGKGSYEQYF. CDR3 in DNA: TGTGCCTGGAGTGTGGGTAAAGGGTCCTACGAGCAGTACTTC. The chain combines TRBV30 with TRBJ2-7; D gene unclear. Between the trimmed V and J ends, which lost 0 bases and 1 base, there was a span of 10 bases. There are 14 residues in the CDR3. Germline lookup yields CDR1 GTSNPN and CDR2 SVGIG (reference sequence).

This clone was counted at least ten times. The gene calls are TRBV6-2 or TRBV6-3 and TRBJ2-1; 8 bases fit TRBD2. The germline V gene encodes CDR1 MNHEY and CDR2 SVGEGT. V lost 5 bases, J lost 0 bases, and 0 bases stayed unmatched. The length of the CDR3 is 14 residues. The CDR3 here is CASSSGSSYNEQFF. The CDR3 DNA reads TGTGCCAGCAGTAGCGGGAGCTCCTACAATGAGCAGTTCTTC.

V gene TRBV21-1 combines with J gene TRBJ2-7; the table's D gene call, TRBD1, was not cross checked with the DNA. TRBV21-1 is a documented pseudogene. The CDR3 extends over 16 amino acids. As DNA, the CDR3 is TGTGCCAGCAGCAAAGGCCTTAACAGGGGTTCCTACGAGCAGTACTTC. This encodes CASSKGLNRGSYEQYF.

This chain links TRBV25-1 with TRBJ1-5; D unresolved. V lost 1 base to trimming and J lost 8 bases, with 21 bases between them. Germline V lookup: CDR1 MGHDK, CDR2 SYGVNS. This CDR3 comprises 17 residues. The CDR3 protein is CASSEFSPWEKWEPQHF. The CDR3 DNA reads TGTGCCAGCAGTGAATTTAGTCCCTGGGAAAAGTGGGAGCCCCAGCATTTT. Variable domain in full (rest from reference TRBV25-1 and TRBJ1-5): EADIYQTPRYLVIGTGKKITLECSQTMGHDKMYWYQQDPGMELHLIHYSYGVNSTEKGDLSSESTVSRIRTEHFPLTLESARPSHTSQYLCASSEFSPWEKWEPQHFGDGTRLSIL.

The rearrangement uses TRBV2 and TRBJ2-4; 12 bases fit TRBD1. V lost 6 bases to trimming and J lost 4 bases; unmatched junction nucleotides: 7. The germline V gene encodes CDR1 SNHLY and CDR2 FYNNEI. This CDR3 region has 16 residues. The CDR3 protein is CASSRDRGLEKNIQYF. The CDR3 nucleotides are TGTGCCAGCAGCCGGGACAGGGGGCTGGAGAAAAACATTCAGTACTTC.

J is TRBJ2-3 and V is TRBV19, with a possible D match to TRBD2 (5 bases). Germline V gene sequence: CDR1 LNHDA, CDR2 SQIVND (reference sequence). The CDR3 runs 16 residues. Trimming pared 5 bases from V and 5 bases from J, leaving 20 bases between. For the CDR3, the DNA is TGTGCCAGTAGTGCGACCGGGATCTCGGCAGGAGATACGCAGTATTTT. It encodes CASSATGISAGDTQYF.

This clone was counted a few times. The chain carries TRBV3-1 (or the pseudogene TRBV3-2) and TRBJ1-6; the match to TRBD1 covers 9 bases. Germline CDR1 and CDR2: LGHDT and YNNKEL (reference sequence). This CDR3 is 15 amino acids long. The V gene end was trimmed by 3 bases and the J gene end by 10 bases; junction bases not matched to a gene: 7. For the CDR3, the DNA is TGTGCCAGCAGCCACTCGGACAGGGGACGGTCACCCCTCCACTTT. Amino acid sequence: CASSHSDRGRSPLHF.

J is TRBJ2-7 and V is TRBV30, with unresolved D. Germline V gene lookup returns CDR1 GTSNPN and CDR2 SVGIG (reference sequence). V was cut by 0 bases and J by 9 bases, with 9 bases left in between. CDR3 length equals 11 residues. The CDR3 DNA follows: TGTGCCTGGAGTGTGGCCTCGGGGCAGTACTTC. Its protein is CAWSVASGQYF.

This clone has only a few counts. The chain links TRBV5-8 to TRBJ1-5, with a possible D match to TRBD1 (5 bases). In germline, CDR1 is SGHTS, CDR2 YDEGEE. The CDR3 runs 14 residues. The V end lost 2 bases, the J end lost 4 bases, and 10 bases lay between the germline ends. The CDR3 DNA reads TGTGCCAGCAGCTTCGGGGGAGTTAATCAGCCCCAGCATTTT. Protein product: CASSFGGVNQPQHF.

This clone was found once. The V and J genes are TRBV15 and TRBJ1-1; TRBD1 aligns across 9 bases. The CDR3 is 13 residues long. Germline lookup yields CDR1 LNHNV and CDR2 YYDKDF (reference sequence). V shed 1 base and J 8 bases; nucleotides not matched to a gene: 2. CDR3 in DNA: TGTGCCACCAGCAGAGGGACAGGGGTGGAAGCTTTCTTT. It yields the protein CATSRGTGVEAFF.

This rearrangement joins TRBV29-1 to TRBJ2-3; D perhaps matches TRBD2 (7 bases). V dropped 5 bases and J dropped 6 bases, with 12 bases sitting between them. Looked up from germline, CDR1 is SQVTM and CDR2 is ANQGSEA. The CDR3 is made up of 12 amino acids. In DNA, the CDR3 is TGCAGCGTTTCGGGGGGCGAGGATACGCAGTATTTT. It encodes CSVSGGEDTQYF.

This chain connects TRBV3-1 (or the pseudogene TRBV3-2) to TRBJ2-3; 10 bases fit TRBD2. The CDR3 contains 14 residues. From germline, CDR1 is LGHDT and CDR2 YNNKEL (reference sequence). V lost 3 bases to trimming and J lost 6 bases; unmatched junction nucleotides: 3. For the CDR3, the DNA is TGTGCCAGCAGCCAGAGAGCGGGAGGGGATACGCAGTATTTT. Its translation: CASSQRAGGDTQYF.

The genes are TRBV5-1 and TRBJ2-2; possible D gene TRBD2, 5 bases. The V end lost 0 bases, the J end lost 6 bases, and 12 bases lay between the germline ends. The germline gives CDR1 SGHRS, CDR2 YFSETQ. This CDR3 spans 15 amino acids. The CDR3 bases are TGCGCCAGCAGCTTGGTCCTGCGAGGGTCCGGGGAGCTGTTTTTT. Translated, it gives CASSLVLRGSGELFF.

The rearrangement uses TRBV6-6 and TRBJ1-5; D gene ambiguous. With 1 base removed from V and 7 bases from J, the gap between germline ends came to 8 bases. CDR1 and CDR2 (germline): MNHNY, SVGAGI (reference sequence). This CDR3 contains 13 residues. CDR3 nucleotide sequence: TGTGCCAGCAGTTACTGGGGAGGACAGCCCCAGCATTTT. Translated: CASSYWGGQPQHF.

V is TRBV6-1 and J is TRBJ1-2; perhaps TRBD1 as D (6 bases). The CDR3 is 16 residues long. Germline CDR1 MNHNS, CDR2 SASEGT. V was pared by 2 bases and J by 4 bases, with 17 bases between. The CDR3 bases are TGTGCCAGCAGTGAATATTGGGGGCAGATTGGCTATGGCTACACCTTC. Residues: CASSEYWGQIGYGYTF.

The chain couples TRBV6-2 or TRBV6-3 to TRBJ2-5; no clear D. V was cut by 0 bases and J by 5 bases, with 16 bases left in between. CDR1 and CDR2 (germline): MNHEY, SVGEGT. The CDR3 contains 16 residues. The CDR3 nucleotides read TGTGCCAGCAGTTACTCGAGAGTCCTCTTCCGGGAGACCCAGTACTTC. It specifies CASSYSRVLFRETQYF.

The chain links TRBV28 to TRBJ1-2; D uncertain. CDR1 MDHEN and CDR2 SYDVKM come from the germline V gene. The CDR3 has 15 residues. V lost 1 base to trimming and J lost 3 bases, with 12 bases between them. CDR3 protein: CASSLSGFGDYGYTF. The CDR3 nucleotides read TGTGCCAGCAGTTTATCGGGGTTCGGGGACTATGGCTACACCTTC.

This sequence joins TRBV11-3 and TRBJ2-1; the D call may be TRBD1 or TRBD2 (5 bases each). The CDR3 is 13 amino acids. With 5 bases removed from V and 7 bases from J, the gap between germline ends came to 12 bases. CDR1 is SGHNT and CDR2 is YENEEA in the germline V gene. DNA for the CDR3: TGTGCCAGCAGCATCGACTGGGGGAATGAGCAGTTCTTC. Encoded protein: CASSIDWGNEQFF.